The sequence of this T cell receptor beta chain was determined in a study of T cell responses to AZD1222 COVID-19 vaccine. General study results and limits: Donors, mostly white British, included more females; clonal diversity was possibly underestimated.

Germline-derived CDR1 and CDR2 are SNHLY and FYNNEI. This CDR3 spans 13 amino acids. V was pared by 3 bases and J by 4 bases, with 9 bases between. Concerning this clone itself: As yet, its antigen is unknown.

Profiled with immunoSEQ multiplex PCR; TCRdb holds only in-frame clones, not every one. The data show around 95,000 clones, around nine tenths seen once. The clonotype comes from an adult in good health. Sequenced here: peripheral blood, sampled on day 0 of AZD1222 vaccination. The gene calls are TRBV2 and TRBJ1-2; D gene uncertain. The DNA of the CDR3 is TGTGCCAGCAGTGAGGACGGCAGCTATGGCTACACCTTC. This gives the protein CASSEDGSYGYTF.